The subject of this entry is one TCR beta chain. The CDR3 runs 15 residues. Germline V CDR1 and CDR2: MNHEY, SMNVEV (reference sequence). The V gene end was trimmed by 5 bases and the J gene end by 1 base; junction bases not matched to a gene: 6. This entry comes from a study of blood T cell repertoires in COVID-19. Per the original methods: Estimates of nucleated cell counts were drawn from the amplification of reference gene primers. TCRdb keeps only in-frame clones here, not all; method: immunoSEQ multiplex PCR. V and J calls and clone size are those listed in that table; D and trimming were worked out from the DNA. The sample consists of approximately 140,000 clones, roughly 84% of them appearing once.

The chain is built from TRBV27 and TRBJ2-7; 9 nucleotides match TRBD2. Sequenced material: peripheral blood. This clonotype was sampled from a woman older than 75 with acute or convalescent COVID-19. The CDR3 region is CASSLSSGVSYEQYF. The CDR3 DNA reads TGTGCCAGCAGTCTCTCTAGCGGGGTGTCCTACGAGCAGTACTTC.